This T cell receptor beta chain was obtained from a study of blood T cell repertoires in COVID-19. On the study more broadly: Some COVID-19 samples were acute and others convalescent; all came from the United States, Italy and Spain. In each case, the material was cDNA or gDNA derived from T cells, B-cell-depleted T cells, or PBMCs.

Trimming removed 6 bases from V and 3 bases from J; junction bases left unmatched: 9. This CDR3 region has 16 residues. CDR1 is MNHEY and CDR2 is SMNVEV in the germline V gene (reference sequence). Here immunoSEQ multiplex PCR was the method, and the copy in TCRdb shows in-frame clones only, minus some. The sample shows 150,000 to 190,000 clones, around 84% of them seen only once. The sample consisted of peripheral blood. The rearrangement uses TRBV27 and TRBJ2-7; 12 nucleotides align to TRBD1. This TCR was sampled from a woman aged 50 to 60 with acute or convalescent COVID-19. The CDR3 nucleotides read TGTGCCAGCAGAACCCTCGGGACAGGGGGCCTCTACGAGCAGTACTTC. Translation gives CASRTLGTGGLYEQYF.